This T cell receptor (beta chain) derives from a study of beta chain features in type 1 diabetes. The entirety of the isolated RNA underwent reverse transcription, so expressed TCRB transcripts were sequenced. Data came from immunoSEQ multiplex PCR; TCRdb stores just in-frame clones and leaves some out. The sample has 300,000 to 450,000 clones; around 20% are singletons. This clone has a handful of counts. Germline V gives CDR1 LNHDA, CDR2 SQIVND (reference sequence). The length of the CDR3 is 17 residues. V dropped 1 base and J dropped 7 bases, with 20 bases sitting between them. The chain employs TRBV19 and TRBJ1-5, with D unclear. Sequencing was done on a sample of naive CD4+ T cells from blood. This TCR came from a woman aged 18-29 years in good health. The CDR3, as DNA: TGTGCCAGTAGTATAGCAGCGAGACGCGAAAGGAGGCAGCCCCAGCATTTT. It specifies CASSIAARRERRQPQHF.